The sequence of this T cell receptor beta chain was determined in a study of blood T cell repertoires in COVID-19. The overall study: COVID-19 samples, acute and convalescent, were from the United States, Italy and Spain. In each case, the material was cDNA or gDNA derived from T cells, B-cell-depleted T cells, or PBMCs.

Original processing methods: Researchers report that nucleated cell counts were estimated from reference gene primer amplification. TCRdb's copy holds only in-frame clones and misses some; the assay was immunoSEQ multiplex PCR. D and trimming were read from the DNA, whereas the V and J calls and clone size are those reported in that table. The sample gives about 48,000 clones, 70% to 90% of which show up once; 5.5% to 7% is in the top ten. The table lists this clone with a few counts. CDR1 and CDR2 from the germline V gene are MNHEY and SVGAGI. The CDR3 length is 14 residues. The V and J ends lost 9 bases and 3 bases, in that order; junction bases with no gene match: 8.

The chain is built from TRBV6-5 and TRBJ1-5, with 7 bases lining up with TRBD1. The specimen sequenced was peripheral blood. This clonotype was sampled from a woman aged 60-75 years with acute or convalescent COVID-19. Here the CDR3 reads CASRGQLYNQPQHF. CDR3 nucleotide sequence: TGTGCCAGTCGGGGACAGCTATACAATCAGCCCCAGCATTTT.